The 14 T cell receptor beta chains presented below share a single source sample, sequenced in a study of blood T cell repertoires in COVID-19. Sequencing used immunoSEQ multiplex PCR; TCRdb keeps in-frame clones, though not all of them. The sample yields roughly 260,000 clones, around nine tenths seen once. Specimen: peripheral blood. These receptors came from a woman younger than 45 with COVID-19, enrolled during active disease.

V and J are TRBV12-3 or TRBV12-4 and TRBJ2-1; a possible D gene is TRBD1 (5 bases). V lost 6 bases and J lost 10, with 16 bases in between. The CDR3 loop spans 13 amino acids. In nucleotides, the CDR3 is TGTGCCAGCAGCGAGGTGGGGCCTCGGGAGCAGTTCTTC. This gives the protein CASSEVGPREQFF.

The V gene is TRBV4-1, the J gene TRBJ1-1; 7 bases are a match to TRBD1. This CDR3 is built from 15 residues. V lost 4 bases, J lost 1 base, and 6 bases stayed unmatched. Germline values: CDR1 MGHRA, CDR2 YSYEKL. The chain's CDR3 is CASSLMGQTNTEAFF. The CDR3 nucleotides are TGCGCCAGCAGCCTCATGGGACAGACGAACACTGAAGCTTTCTTT.

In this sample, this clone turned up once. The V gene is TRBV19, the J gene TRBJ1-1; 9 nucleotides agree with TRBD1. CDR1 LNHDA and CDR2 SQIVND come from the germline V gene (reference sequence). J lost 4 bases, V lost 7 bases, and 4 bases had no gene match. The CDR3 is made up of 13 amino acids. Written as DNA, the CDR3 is TGTGCCAGTACCAGGACAGGGGTCACTGAAGCTTTCTTT. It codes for CASTRTGVTEAFF. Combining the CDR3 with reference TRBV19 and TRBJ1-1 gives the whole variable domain DGGITQSPKYLFRKEGQNVTLSCEQNLNHDAMYWYRQDPGQGLRLIYYSQIVNDFQKGDIAEGYSVSREKKESFPLTVTSAQKNPTAFYLCASTRTGVTEAFFGQGTRLTVV.

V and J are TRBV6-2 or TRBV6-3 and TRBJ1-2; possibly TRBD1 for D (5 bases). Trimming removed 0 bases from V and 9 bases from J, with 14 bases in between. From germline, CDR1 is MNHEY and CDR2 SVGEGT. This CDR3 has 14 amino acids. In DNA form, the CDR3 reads TGTGCCAGCAGTTACTCGTTGGGGCTTAGGAGCTACACCTTC. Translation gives CASSYSLGLRSYTF.

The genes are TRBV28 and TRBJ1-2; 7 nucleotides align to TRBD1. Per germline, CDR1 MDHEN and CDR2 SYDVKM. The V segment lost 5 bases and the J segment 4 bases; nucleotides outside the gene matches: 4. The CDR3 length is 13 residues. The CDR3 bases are TGTGCCAGCAGTAAACAGGGGCGCTATGGCTACACCTTC. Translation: CASSKQGRYGYTF.

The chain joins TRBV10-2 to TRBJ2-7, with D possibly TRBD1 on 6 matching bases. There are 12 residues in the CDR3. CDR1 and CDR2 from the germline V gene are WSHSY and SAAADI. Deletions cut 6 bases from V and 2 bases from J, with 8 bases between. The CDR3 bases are TGCGCCAGCAGGAAGGGGGCCTACGAGCAGTACTTC. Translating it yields CASRKGAYEQYF.

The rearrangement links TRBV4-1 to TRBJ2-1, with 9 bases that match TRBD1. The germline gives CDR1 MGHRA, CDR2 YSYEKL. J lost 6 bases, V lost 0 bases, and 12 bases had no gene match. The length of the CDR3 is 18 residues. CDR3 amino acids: CASSQDGRGQGRGNEQFF. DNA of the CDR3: TGCGCCAGCAGCCAAGATGGACGGGGACAGGGACGAGGCAATGAGCAGTTCTTC.

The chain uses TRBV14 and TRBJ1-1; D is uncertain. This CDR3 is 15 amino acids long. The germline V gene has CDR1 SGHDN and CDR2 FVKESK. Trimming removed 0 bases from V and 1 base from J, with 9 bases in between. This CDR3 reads CASSQDARGNTEAFF. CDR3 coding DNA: TGTGCCAGCAGCCAAGATGCACGGGGGAACACTGAAGCTTTCTTT.

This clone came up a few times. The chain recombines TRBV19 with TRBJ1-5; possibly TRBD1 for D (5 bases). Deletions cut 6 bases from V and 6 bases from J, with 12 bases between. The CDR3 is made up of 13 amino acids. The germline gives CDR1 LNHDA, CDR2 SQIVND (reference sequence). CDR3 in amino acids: CASRRQGTQPQHF. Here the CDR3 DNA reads TGTGCCAGTAGACGCCAGGGTACTCAGCCCCAGCATTTT.

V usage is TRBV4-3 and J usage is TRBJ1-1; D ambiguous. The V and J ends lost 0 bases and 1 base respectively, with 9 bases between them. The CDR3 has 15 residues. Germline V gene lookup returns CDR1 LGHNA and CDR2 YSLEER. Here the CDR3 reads CASSQDTRGNTEAFF. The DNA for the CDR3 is TGCGCCAGCAGCCAAGATACACGGGGGAACACTGAAGCTTTCTTT.

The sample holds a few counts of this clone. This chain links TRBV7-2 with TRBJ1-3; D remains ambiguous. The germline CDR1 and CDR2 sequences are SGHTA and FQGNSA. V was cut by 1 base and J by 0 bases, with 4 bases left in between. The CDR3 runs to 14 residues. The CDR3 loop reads CASSLVLSGNTIYF. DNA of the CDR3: TGTGCCAGCAGCTTAGTCCTCTCTGGAAACACCATATATTTT.

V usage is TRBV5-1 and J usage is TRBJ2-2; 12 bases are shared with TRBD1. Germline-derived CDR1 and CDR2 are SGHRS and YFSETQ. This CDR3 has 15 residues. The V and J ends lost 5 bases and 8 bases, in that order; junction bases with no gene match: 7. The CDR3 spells CASRSGQGAIGELFF. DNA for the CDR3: TGCGCCAGCAGATCGGGACAGGGGGCAATAGGGGAGCTGTTTTTT.

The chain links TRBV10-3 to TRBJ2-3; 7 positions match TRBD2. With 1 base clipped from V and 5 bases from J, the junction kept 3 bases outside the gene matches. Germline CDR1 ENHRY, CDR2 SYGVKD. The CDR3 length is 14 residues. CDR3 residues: CAISEFPGGDTQYF. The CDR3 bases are TGTGCCATCAGTGAGTTCCCGGGGGGAGATACGCAGTATTTT.

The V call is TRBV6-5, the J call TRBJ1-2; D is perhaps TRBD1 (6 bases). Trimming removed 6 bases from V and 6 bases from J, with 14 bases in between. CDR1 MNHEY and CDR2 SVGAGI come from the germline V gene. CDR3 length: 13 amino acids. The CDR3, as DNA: TGTGCCAGCAGCTACAAACAGGGAAATGGCTACACCTTC. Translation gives CASSYKQGNGYTF.